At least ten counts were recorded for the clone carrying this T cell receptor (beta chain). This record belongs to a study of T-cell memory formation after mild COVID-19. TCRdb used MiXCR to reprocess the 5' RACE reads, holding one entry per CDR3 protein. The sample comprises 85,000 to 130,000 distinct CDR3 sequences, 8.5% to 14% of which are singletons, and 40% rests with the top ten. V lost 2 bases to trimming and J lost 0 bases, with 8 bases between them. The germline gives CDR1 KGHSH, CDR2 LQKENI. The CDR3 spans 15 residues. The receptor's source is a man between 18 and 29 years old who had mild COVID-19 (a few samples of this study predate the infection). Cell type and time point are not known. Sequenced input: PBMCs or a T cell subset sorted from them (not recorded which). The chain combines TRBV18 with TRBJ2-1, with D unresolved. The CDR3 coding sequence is TGTGCCAGCTCACCAAGGCCCAGCTCCTACAATGAGCAGTTCTTC. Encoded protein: CASSPRPSSYNEQFF.